Listed here are 13 T cell receptor beta chains from one sample, sequenced in a study of blood T cell repertoires in COVID-19. Generated by immunoSEQ multiplex PCR, the TCRdb table keeps only in-frame clones and is missing some. The repertoire holds about 260,000 clones, with 80% to 90% as singletons. Sequenced sample: peripheral blood. These receptor sequences come from a woman between 35 and 50 years old who had recovered from COVID-19.

This chain connects TRBV10-3 to TRBJ2-3; weak D call: TRBD1 (5 bases). Germline assignment: CDR1 ENHRY and CDR2 SYGVKD. CDR3 size: 14 residues. V was trimmed by 10 bases and J by 4 bases, leaving 18 bases between them. CDR3: CATVDSWSPDTQYF. The DNA for the CDR3 is TGTGCCACCGTAGACAGTTGGTCGCCAGATACGCAGTATTTT.

This clone has only one observation. This chain links TRBV10-3 with TRBJ2-7; 9 bases map to TRBD1. The CDR3 spans 13 residues. In germline, CDR1 is ENHRY, CDR2 SYGVKD. The V segment lost 6 bases and the J segment 7 bases; nucleotides outside the gene matches: 7. Written as DNA, the CDR3 is TGTGCCATCAGCCAGGGACAGGGCGAGGAGCAGTACTTC. Translating it yields CAISQGQGEEQYF.

The chain is built from TRBV6-1 and TRBJ1-4; TRBD1 matches at 10 bases. The CDR3 totals 16 residues. V shed 2 bases and J 10 bases; nucleotides not matched to a gene: 10. Germline CDR1 MNHNS, CDR2 SASEGT. DNA for the CDR3: TGTGCCAGCAGTGAACCAAGGACAGGGGGAGATCGAAAACTGTTTTTT. It yields the protein CASSEPRTGGDRKLFF.

The rearrangement joins TRBV19 to TRBJ2-2; TRBD2 aligns across 9 bases. Trimming at V came to 6 bases and at J to 2 bases, leaving 13 bases not matched to a gene. Germline V gene lookup returns CDR1 LNHDA and CDR2 SQIVND (reference sequence). The CDR3 spans 18 residues. CDR3 in amino acids: CASRPWTSAGVNTGELFF. CDR3 in DNA: TGTGCCAGTAGACCCTGGACTAGCGCCGGGGTAAACACCGGGGAGCTGTTTTTT.

The rearrangement joins TRBV4-3 to TRBJ2-2, with D maybe TRBD2 (6 bases). V dropped 1 base and J dropped 3 bases, with 18 bases sitting between them. Germline assignment: CDR1 LGHNA and CDR2 YSLEER. The length of the CDR3 is 18 residues. CDR3 bases: TGCGCCAGCAGCCAAGGGACCGGGACTCCCGAGGACACCGGGGAGCTGTTTTTT. Protein product: CASSQGTGTPEDTGELFF.

This chain joins TRBV5-1 and TRBJ2-3, with 12 bases fitting TRBD2. V lost 1 base and J lost 4; bases outside the gene matches: 4. From germline, CDR1 is SGHRS and CDR2 YFSETQ. CDR3 length: 16 residues. CDR3 bases: TGCGCCAGCAGCTTGCTAGCGGGGGGGCCCGCAGATACGCAGTATTTT. Amino acid sequence: CASSLLAGGPADTQYF.

The chain is built from TRBV6-5 and TRBJ1-2; 7 bases agree with TRBD1. Trimming cost V 6 bases and J 2 bases; bases outside gene matches: 6. Germline lookup yields CDR1 MNHEY and CDR2 SVGAGI. This CDR3 comprises 14 residues. DNA of the CDR3: TGTGCCAGCAGACAGACAGGGTACAACTATGGCTACACCTTC. As protein: CASRQTGYNYGYTF.

The chain employs TRBV18 and TRBJ1-1, with D possibly being TRBD1 (6 bases). The CDR3 length is 15 residues. Germline values: CDR1 KGHSH, CDR2 LQKENI. The V end lost 4 bases, the J end lost 5 bases, and 17 bases lay between the germline ends. The CDR3 sequence is CASSLDRDIGTEAFF. The DNA for the CDR3 is TGTGCCAGCTCACTGGACCGGGACATAGGAACTGAAGCTTTCTTT.

The gene calls are TRBV6-2 or TRBV6-3 and TRBJ2-7; D remains ambiguous. This CDR3 spans 13 amino acids. Germline-derived CDR1 and CDR2 are MNHEY and SVGEGT. V shed 2 bases and J shed 2 bases, with 7 bases lying between them. CDR3 region: CASSYGHPYEQYF. In nucleotides, the CDR3 is TGTGCCAGCAGTTACGGCCACCCCTACGAGCAGTACTTC.

The chain recombines TRBV5-1 with TRBJ2-3; 12 positions match TRBD2. With V trimmed by 4 bases and J by 5 bases, 8 bases remained unmatched. Germline V CDR1 and CDR2: SGHRS, YFSETQ. This CDR3 is 16 amino acids long. CDR3: CASSASTSGGKDTQYF. DNA for the CDR3: TGCGCCAGCAGCGCCTCTACTAGCGGGGGGAAAGATACGCAGTATTTT.

V is TRBV5-1 and J is TRBJ2-5; maybe TRBD1 (6 bases). CDR1 SGHRS and CDR2 YFSETQ come from the germline V gene. The CDR3 covers 14 residues. Trimming removed 6 bases at V and 2 bases at J, with 14 bases between. DNA of the CDR3: TGCGCCAGCAACCCCGGACAGATACAAGAGACCCAGTACTTC. It encodes CASNPGQIQETQYF.

This chain connects TRBV5-1 to TRBJ2-1, with 13 bases identical to TRBD2. Trimming at V came to 4 bases and at J to 9 bases, leaving 10 bases not matched to a gene. This CDR3 contains 16 residues. Germline V gene lookup returns CDR1 SGHRS and CDR2 YFSETQ. DNA for the CDR3: TGCGCCAGCAGCCCCTACCCCGGACTAGCGGGGGTTGAGCAGTTCTTC. It is translated as CASSPYPGLAGVEQFF. The whole variable domain, remainder taken from reference TRBV5-1 and TRBJ2-1, is KAGVTQTPRYLIKTRGQQVTLSCSPISGHRSVSWYQQTPGQGLQFLFEYFSETQRNKGNFPGRFSGRQFSNSRSEMNVSTLELGDSALYLCASSPYPGLAGVEQFFGPGTRLTVL.

The chain carries TRBV29-1 and TRBJ1-3; D is ambiguous. V was pared by 4 bases and J by 4 bases, with 11 bases between. Germline V CDR1 and CDR2: SQVTM, ANQGSEA. The CDR3 runs 13 residues. The DNA of the CDR3 is TGCAGCGTTGTAGAGAGGGCCGGAAACACCATATATTTT. It is translated as CSVVERAGNTIYF.